One sample yielded the 18 T cell receptor beta chains listed below, sequenced in a study of T cells after yellow fever vaccination. TCRdb recomputed calls from the 5' RACE reads with MiXCR, one row per CDR3 protein. The profile covers roughly 500,000 distinct CDR3 sequences, with 15% to 20% appearing a single time and approximately 15% taken by the ten largest. Sequenced here: PBMCs, sampled 15 days after the yellow fever booster vaccination. The receptors shown here come from a man aged 25-40 years who received the YFV17D yellow fever vaccine.

V gene TRBV10-1 combines with J gene TRBJ2-3; 8 nucleotides line up with TRBD1. Germline values: CDR1 WNHNN, CDR2 SYGVQD (reference sequence). The CDR3 length is 16 residues. The V and J ends lost 4 bases and 1 base, in that order; junction bases with no gene match: 7. CDR3: CASSAVGQGRTDTQYF. Written as DNA, the CDR3 is TGCGCCAGCAGTGCCGTCGGACAGGGCCGCACAGATACGCAGTATTTT.

V gene TRBV7-9 combines with J gene TRBJ2-1, with 8 bases that match TRBD1. The CDR3 runs 16 residues. The V gene end was trimmed by 4 bases and the J gene end by 6 bases; junction bases not matched to a gene: 11. The germline V gene encodes CDR1 SEHNR and CDR2 FQNEAQ (reference sequence). CDR3 coding DNA: TGTGCCAGCAGCTCCGGGACAGGCCCTCTGGGCAATGAGCAGTTCTTC. This translates into CASSSGTGPLGNEQFF.

This clonotype was detected a few times. V usage is TRBV27 and J usage is TRBJ2-3; no clear D gene. This CDR3 is built from 13 residues. CDR1 and CDR2 from the germline V gene are MNHEY and SMNVEV (reference sequence). The V gene lost 5 bases and the J gene lost 4 bases, with 10 bases spanning the gap. The CDR3 sequence is CASSGEDPDTQYF. CDR3 sequence (DNA): TGTGCCAGCAGTGGTGAAGATCCAGATACGCAGTATTTT.

In this sample, this clonotype turned up a few times. This chain joins TRBV27 and TRBJ2-1, with TRBD1 identical over 9 bases. V was pared by 6 bases and J by 9 bases, with 12 bases of the junction left unmatched. This CDR3 is built from 15 residues. Germline CDR1 MNHEY, CDR2 SMNVEV (reference sequence). CDR3 coding DNA: TGTGCCAGCAGCCCGGGACAGGGACCCGTTAGTGAGCAGTTCTTC. This codes for CASSPGQGPVSEQFF.

The chain uses TRBV11-2 and TRBJ2-7, with 13 nucleotides matching TRBD2. The CDR3 spans 19 residues. In germline, CDR1 is SGHAT, CDR2 FQNNGV. The J segment lost 0 bases and the V segment lost 3 bases, leaving 11 bases of the junction unmatched. The CDR3 loop reads CASSFPPWTSGGLSYEQYF. The CDR3 nucleotides read TGTGCCAGCAGCTTTCCCCCCTGGACTAGCGGGGGCCTCTCCTACGAGCAGTACTTC.

The chain links TRBV7-9 to TRBJ2-1, with a weak D call TRBD2 (6 bases). Trimming removed 0 bases at V and 7 bases at J, with 13 bases between. CDR3 length: 15 residues. Germline-derived CDR1 and CDR2 are SEHNR and FQNEAQ (reference sequence). CDR3 residues: CASSLAYAGRNEQFF. CDR3 sequence (DNA): TGTGCCAGCAGCTTAGCGTATGCGGGGAGAAATGAGCAGTTCTTC.

This clonotype occurred many times. The rearrangement joins TRBV14 to TRBJ2-2, with unresolved D. The CDR3 loop spans 12 amino acids. The V end was cut by 1 base, the J end by 4 bases, with 1 base between. CDR1 SGHDN and CDR2 FVKESK come from the germline V gene. Written as DNA, the CDR3 is TGTGCCAGCAGCCAAGTCACCGGGGAGCTGTTTTTT. Protein product: CASSQVTGELFF.

The table lists this clonotype with a few counts. This chain connects TRBV27 to TRBJ2-1; 10 bases map to TRBD1. Germline V lookup: CDR1 MNHEY, CDR2 SMNVEV (reference sequence). The CDR3 is made up of 15 amino acids. V shed 5 bases, J shed 7 bases, and the junction held 8 bases outside the gene matches. In DNA form, the CDR3 reads TGTGCCAGCAGTCCCGAGTGGACAGGGGGGAATGAGCAGTTCTTC. Translation gives CASSPEWTGGNEQFF.

In this sample, this clonotype turned up a few times. This sequence joins TRBV5-8 and TRBJ2-7, with D perhaps TRBD2 (5 bases). Per germline, CDR1 SGHTS and CDR2 YDEGEE. The CDR3 has 15 residues. Trimming shortened V by 6 bases and J by 6 bases, and 22 bases separated the two germline ends. The DNA of the CDR3 is TGTGCCAGCAACCTTCGCGATACACGGGCGGGCGAGCAGTACTTC. Amino acids: CASNLRDTRAGEQYF.

The chain couples TRBV5-4 to TRBJ2-2; D might be TRBD2 (5 bases). The CDR3 runs to 15 residues. V was trimmed by 4 bases and J by 4 bases, leaving 14 bases between them. From germline, CDR1 is SGHNT and CDR2 YYREEE (reference sequence). The CDR3 reads CASSPWSGSTGELFF. Here the CDR3 DNA reads TGTGCCAGCAGCCCATGGAGCGGTTCCACCGGGGAGCTGTTTTTT.

The chain links TRBV6-1 to TRBJ2-7; 7 bases are shared with TRBD2. The germline gives CDR1 MNHNS, CDR2 SASEGT. The CDR3 length is 16 residues. The ends lost 7 bases at V and 6 bases at J; junction bases unmatched: 18. The CDR3 bases are TGTGCCAGCAATATCGATCCGGCCCCGATAGCGGGCGAGCAGTACTTC. Residues: CASNIDPAPIAGEQYF.

This clonotype was seen more than once but under ten times. This chain connects TRBV7-2 to TRBJ2-7; 9 bases are a match to TRBD2. CDR1 SGHTA and CDR2 FQGNSA come from the germline V gene. The V gene end was trimmed by 5 bases and the J gene end by 4 bases; junction bases not matched to a gene: 9. The CDR3 is 15 amino acids. CDR3: CASSPAATSGYEQYF. The CDR3 coding sequence is TGTGCCAGCAGCCCCGCGGCGACTAGCGGTTACGAGCAGTACTTC. Full variable domain (outside the CDR3, taken from reference TRBV7-2 and TRBJ2-7): GAGVSQSPSNKVTEKGKDVELRCDPISGHTALYWYRQSLGQGLEFLIYFQGNSAPDKSGLPSDRFSAERTGGSVSTLTIQRTQQEDSAVYLCASSPAATSGYEQYFGPGTRLTVT.

In this sample, this clonotype turned up a few times. The chain carries TRBV3-1 and TRBJ1-1; D unclear. The ends were cut back, 6 bases at V and 2 bases at J, with 13 bases in the middle. Germline assignment: CDR1 LGHDT and CDR2 YNNKEL (reference sequence). The CDR3 has 14 residues. CDR3 bases: TGTGCCAGCAGTAGGGTTGGGAGAAACACTGAAGCTTTCTTT. Translation gives CASSRVGRNTEAFF.

The J gene is TRBJ2-6, the V gene TRBV10-3; 9 nucleotides line up with TRBD1. This CDR3 is 18 amino acids long. The trim removed 4 bases at V and 0 bases at J, leaving 7 bases unmatched. Germline V gene lookup returns CDR1 ENHRY and CDR2 SYGVKD. The CDR3 DNA reads TGTGCCATCAGTGGTCCGGGACAGGGTTACTCTGGGGCCAACGTCCTGACTTTC. Encoded protein: CAISGPGQGYSGANVLTF.

This clonotype was counted between two and nine times. V is TRBV11-2 and J is TRBJ2-7; TRBD1 matches 7 bases. With V trimmed by 1 base and J by 4 bases, 16 bases remained unmatched. This CDR3 region has 18 residues. Germline CDR1 reads SGHAT; CDR2 reads FQNNGV. The chain's CDR3 is CASSLGLPLRDSGYEQYF. The CDR3 nucleotides are TGTGCCAGCAGCTTAGGACTCCCGTTGAGGGACAGCGGATACGAGCAGTACTTC.

The chain uses TRBV12-3 or TRBV12-4 and TRBJ1-6, with TRBD1 matching over 9 bases. The length of the CDR3 is 15 residues. V trimming: 5 bases; J trimming: 4 bases; junction bases outside the gene matches: 3. Written as DNA, the CDR3 is TGTGCCAGCAGTCTAGGACAGGGGTATAATTCACCCCTCCACTTT. Residues: CASSLGQGYNSPLHF.

This clonotype was observed a handful of times. This chain connects TRBV29-1 to TRBJ2-3, with TRBD1 matching over 10 bases. The V gene's germline CDR1 is SQVTM and CDR2 ANQGSEA. V lost 7 bases, J lost 5 bases, and 3 bases stayed unmatched. This CDR3 comprises 12 residues. The CDR3 loop reads CSEGQGRDTQYF. CDR3 bases: TGCAGCGAGGGACAGGGGCGAGATACGCAGTATTTT.

This clonotype was counted only a few times. The chain has TRBV7-2 and TRBJ2-5; TRBD2 matches at 7 bases. The CDR3 has 14 amino acids. Germline CDR1 and CDR2: SGHTA and FQGNSA. The trim removed 5 bases at V and 5 bases at J, leaving 8 bases unmatched. The CDR3 DNA follows: TGTGCCAGCAGCCTACAGCGGGATTGGGAGACCCAGTACTTC. It specifies CASSLQRDWETQYF.